These 28 T cell receptor beta chains were sequenced from one sample in a study of circulating CD8 cells and anti-PD-1 response in melanoma. The QIAseq Immune Repertoire TCR panel built the libraries from roughly 16 ng of total RNA. Via MiXCR, TCRdb re-called the reads, giving one row per CDR3 protein. The profile covers 350 to 450 distinct CDR3 sequences, with approximately 7% appearing a single time and 50% to 60% taken by the ten largest. Live CD3+CD8+TCRalphabeta+ cells were sorted into four subsets by PD-1 and/or TIGIT. The material was CD8+ T cells from PBMCs, obtained at baseline or after one month of anti-PD-1 therapy (not recorded which). The receptors come from a human donor with melanoma.

Within the sample, this clonotype is medium-sized. The chain combines TRBV6-5 with TRBJ2-1; 10 positions match TRBD2. Trimming removed 2 bases from V and 9 bases from J; junction bases left unmatched: 7. The length of the CDR3 is 15 residues. Germline CDR1 and CDR2: MNHEY and SVGAGI. CDR3: CASSYSLAGESEQFF. For the CDR3, the DNA is TGTGCCAGCAGTTACAGCCTAGCGGGGGAAAGTGAGCAGTTCTTC.

This clonotype rates as large (0.1 to 1%). V is TRBV18 and J is TRBJ2-1; 11 positions match TRBD1. There are 15 residues in the CDR3. CDR1 KGHSH and CDR2 LQKENI come from the germline V gene. After removal of 0 bases from V and 6 bases from J, the junction contained 1 base not matched to a gene. Here the CDR3 reads CASSPPGQGVNEQFF. The DNA of the CDR3 is TGTGCCAGCTCACCACCGGGACAGGGGGTCAATGAGCAGTTCTTC.

This clonotype has only a few counts. A much larger clone differs by one base, so this may be a read error. This chain uses TRBV2 with TRBJ2-5; TRBD2 matches at 8 bases. V shed 4 bases and J 2 bases; nucleotides not matched to a gene: 6. This CDR3 comprises 15 residues. Germline loops: CDR1 SNHLY, CDR2 FYNNEI. The CDR3: CASSVRTSSQETQYF. CDR3 nucleotides: TGTGCCAGCAGTGTGAGGACTAGCAGTCAAGAGACCCAGTACTTC.

This clonotype qualifies as large. The chain recombines TRBV9 with TRBJ2-7; possibly TRBD1 or TRBD2 for D (5 bases each). The V gene lost 4 bases and the J gene lost 1 base, with 12 bases spanning the gap. Germline assignment: CDR1 SGDLS and CDR2 YYNGEE. CDR3 length: 14 residues. This chain's CDR3 is CASSLPGPSYEQYF. The CDR3 DNA is TGTGCCAGCAGCCTTCCGGGACCTTCCTACGAGCAGTACTTC.

Within the sample, this clonotype is large. The chain combines TRBV30 with TRBJ2-3, with a tentative D call TRBD2 (5 bases). The CDR3 is 13 residues long. Germline V gene data show CDR1 as GTSNPN and CDR2 as SVGIG (reference sequence). Trimming shortened V by 2 bases and J by 6 bases, and 12 bases separated the two germline ends. CDR3 sequence reads: CAWSLATGDTQYF. CDR3 bases: TGTGCCTGGAGTTTAGCGACCGGGGATACGCAGTATTTT.

By share, this clonotype ranks as medium-sized. The V call is TRBV10-2, the J call TRBJ2-7, with D hard to call. CDR1 and CDR2 (germline): WSHSY, SAAADI. The V and J ends lost 5 bases and 7 bases respectively, with 18 bases between them. The CDR3 is 14 amino acids. For the CDR3, the DNA is TGCGCCAGCAGTATCGCAAATGTGGCGTATGAGCAGTACTTC. Its protein product is CASSIANVAYEQYF.

By share, this clonotype counts as medium-sized. The V gene is TRBV4-3, the J gene TRBJ2-2; D might be TRBD1 or TRBD2, each matching 6 bases. The germline V and J ends were trimmed by 0 bases and 4 bases, with 15 bases remaining between them. The V gene's germline CDR1 is LGHNA and CDR2 YSLEER. This CDR3 has 17 amino acids. CDR3 sequence reads: CASSQDLLGGFTGELFF. The CDR3 DNA follows: TGCGCCAGCAGCCAAGATCTGCTAGGGGGGTTCACCGGGGAGCTGTTTTTT.

In its sample, this clonotype is large. In nucleotides, the CDR3 is TGTGCCAGCAGTTCTCGGACAGAGACCTACGAGCAGTACTTC. Protein product: CASSSRTETYEQYF. This sequence joins TRBV2 and TRBJ2-7; TRBD1 is a possible D gene (6 bases). Per germline, CDR1 SNHLY and CDR2 FYNNEI. V lost 5 bases and J lost 2, with 13 bases in between. This CDR3 contains 14 residues.

By proportion, this clonotype is medium-sized. The chain recombines TRBV19 with TRBJ1-1; D not resolved. CDR3 length equals 14 residues. Germline lookup yields CDR1 LNHDA and CDR2 SQIVND (reference sequence). V gave up 3 bases and J gave up 1 base, with 9 bases separating them. The CDR3 nucleotides read TGTGCCAGTAGTATGGGTTTCTGGAACACTGAAGCTTTCTTT. Its protein product is CASSMGFWNTEAFF.

By frequency in the sample, this clonotype is large (0.1 to 1%). The chain links TRBV7-9 to TRBJ2-2; D is unresolved. Germline CDR1 is SEHNR and CDR2 is FQNEAQ (reference sequence). V lost 6 bases and J lost 6, with 14 bases in between. The CDR3 spans 14 residues. The CDR3: CASRSGSPPGELFF. CDR3 nucleotides: TGTGCCAGCAGGTCGGGTAGCCCGCCCGGGGAGCTGTTTTTT.

By share of the sample, this clonotype is large. This chain links TRBV5-4 with TRBJ2-2; D is tentatively TRBD1 or TRBD2 (5 bases each). Germline V lookup: CDR1 SGHNT, CDR2 YYREEE (reference sequence). The ends were cut back, 4 bases at V and 6 bases at J, with 10 bases in the middle. This CDR3 contains 13 residues. Here the CDR3 DNA reads TGTGCCAGCAGCATCAGAGGGGCCGGGGAGCTGTTTTTT. It is translated as CASSIRGAGELFF.

CDR3 protein: CASSLFAGGENEQYF. For the CDR3, the DNA is TGTGCCAGCAGCTTATTTGCGGGGGGCGAGAACGAGCAGTACTTC. This sequence joins TRBV7-2 and TRBJ2-7; 8 bases are a match to TRBD2. The CDR3 is made up of 15 amino acids. Unmatched junction bases numbered 8, after V lost 2 bases and J lost 5 bases. The germline V gene has CDR1 SGHTA and CDR2 FQGNSA.

By proportion, this clonotype is large. The chain employs TRBV7-9 and TRBJ1-2; 7 bases align to TRBD1. CDR3 length equals 16 residues. J gave up 11 bases and V 5 bases, and 20 bases lay outside the gene matches. CDR1 is SEHNR, CDR2 FQNEAQ, per germline (reference sequence). The CDR3: CASSAPRDSGLIGYTF. The DNA for the CDR3 is TGTGCCAGCAGCGCCCCACGGGACAGCGGGCTAATAGGGTACACCTTC.

In its sample, this clonotype is medium-sized. This chain uses TRBV20-1 with TRBJ2-7; D perhaps matches TRBD1 (6 bases). V was pared by 1 base and J by 2 bases, with 9 bases between. The CDR3 sequence is 13 residues long. Germline V gene sequence: CDR1 DFQATT, CDR2 SNEGSKA (reference sequence). The CDR3 loop reads CSARGQGPYEQYF. CDR3 in DNA: TGCAGTGCTAGAGGTCAGGGGCCCTACGAGCAGTACTTC.

This clonotype is termed medium-sized. V gene TRBV9 combines with J gene TRBJ1-2; 8 bases line up with TRBD1. This CDR3 is 16 amino acids long. Germline V gene sequence: CDR1 SGDLS, CDR2 YYNGEE. V dropped 3 bases and J dropped 3; count of bases not matched to a gene: 10. This CDR3 is CASSGAGDRFDYGYTF. CDR3 coding DNA: TGTGCCAGCAGCGGAGCCGGGGACAGGTTTGACTATGGCTACACCTTC.

This clonotype is termed medium-sized. The J gene is TRBJ1-1, the V gene TRBV27; TRBD1 agrees at 12 bases. Looked up from germline, CDR1 is MNHEY and CDR2 is SMNVEV (reference sequence). V lost 5 bases and J lost 5; bases outside the gene matches: 9. This CDR3 has 16 amino acids. CDR3 in amino acids: CASSTGDRGRWTEAFF. The CDR3, as DNA: TGTGCCAGCAGTACTGGGGACAGGGGGCGCTGGACTGAAGCTTTCTTT.

The chain recombines TRBV19 with TRBJ2-7; D is uncertain. The ends were cut back, 1 base at V and 6 bases at J, with 16 bases in the middle. CDR3 size: 15 residues. Germline V gene lookup returns CDR1 LNHDA and CDR2 SQIVND (reference sequence). The CDR3 sequence: CASSIGLNPFGEQYF. CDR3 sequence (DNA): TGTGCCAGTAGTATAGGGTTGAACCCTTTCGGCGAGCAGTACTTC. Drawing the rest from reference TRBV19 and TRBJ2-7, the complete variable domain is DGGITQSPKYLFRKEGQNVTLSCEQNLNHDAMYWYRQDPGQGLRLIYYSQIVNDFQKGDIAEGYSVSREKKESFPLTVTSAQKNPTAFYLCASSIGLNPFGEQYFGPGTRLTVT.

Only one count was recorded for this clonotype. A read error is the likely source, as a far larger clone sits one nucleotide away. V is TRBV9 and J is TRBJ2-1; 12 positions agree with TRBD2. V was clipped by 3 bases and J by 10 bases; unmatched bases: 5. The germline V gene encodes CDR1 SGDLS and CDR2 YYNGEE. The CDR3 has 14 amino acids. In DNA, the CDR3 is TGTGCCAGCAGCGGACTAGCGGGGGCCTACGAGCAGTTCTTC. Translating gives CASSGLAGAYEQFF.

This clonotype is labeled large. The chain links TRBV9 to TRBJ2-7, with 12 bases lining up with TRBD2. Germline CDR1 SGDLS, CDR2 YYNGEE. The CDR3 sequence is 14 residues long. V shed 3 bases and J 2 bases; nucleotides not matched to a gene: 0. The CDR3 DNA sequence: TGTGCCAGCAGCGGACTAGCGGGGGCCTACGAGCAGTACTTC. This gives the protein CASSGLAGAYEQYF. Complete variable domain (other parts from reference TRBV9 and TRBJ2-7): DSGVTQTPKHLITATGQRVTLRCSPRSGDLSVYWYQQSLDQGLQFLIQYYNGEERAKGNILERFSAQQFPDLHSELNLSSLELGDSALYFCASSGLAGAYEQYFGPGTRLTVT.

By share, this clonotype ranks as large. The J gene is TRBJ2-7, the V gene TRBV21-1; TRBD2 was called by the table and not checked on the DNA. TRBV21-1 corresponds to a pseudogene. The CDR3 is 18 residues long. DNA of the CDR3: TGTGCCAGCAGCACAGCGGCTAGCGGGGGGGGCTCCTCCTACGAGCAGTACTTC. As protein: CASSTAASGGGSSYEQYF.

By its share, this clonotype is large. This chain links TRBV5-1 with TRBJ2-7; the D gene is possibly TRBD2 (5 bases). CDR1 is SGHRS and CDR2 is YFSETQ in the germline V gene. The V end lost 4 bases, the J end lost 3 bases, and 17 bases lay between the germline ends. This CDR3 is built from 15 residues. CDR3 in amino acids: CASSPGSYTGYEQYF. DNA of the CDR3: TGCGCCAGCAGCCCGGGATCCTACACGGGCTACGAGCAGTACTTC. Supplemented by reference TRBV5-1 and TRBJ2-7, the full variable domain reads KAGVTQTPRYLIKTRGQQVTLSCSPISGHRSVSWYQQTPGQGLQFLFEYFSETQRNKGNFPGRFSGRQFSNSRSEMNVSTLELGDSALYLCASSPGSYTGYEQYFGPGTRLTVT.

Note on this clonotype: Possible read error: a much larger clone is one base away. The J gene is TRBJ2-7, the V gene TRBV28; D not resolved. Germline loops: CDR1 MDHEN, CDR2 SYDVKM. CDR3 length: 11 residues. The CDR3 coding sequence is TGTGCCAGCAGTGAATCCTACAAGCAGTACTTC. This gives the protein CASSESYKQYF.

Judged by abundance, this clonotype is large (0.1 to 1%). The chain carries TRBV9 and TRBJ2-1; TRBD2 matches at 10 bases. The germline gives CDR1 SGDLS, CDR2 YYNGEE. The CDR3 extends over 15 amino acids. V trimming: 4 bases; J trimming: 5 bases; junction bases outside the gene matches: 6. The CDR3 protein is CASSPGLAVHNEQFF. In nucleotides, the CDR3 is TGTGCCAGCAGCCCCGGACTAGCGGTTCACAATGAGCAGTTCTTC.

Within the sample, this clonotype is large. The chain has TRBV7-9 and TRBJ1-1, with D uncertain. Per the germline V gene, CDR1 is SEHNR and CDR2 is FQNEAQ (reference sequence). The ends were cut back, 5 bases at V and 4 bases at J, with 11 bases in the middle. CDR3 length equals 13 residues. The CDR3 reads CASSPPQITEAFF. The CDR3 DNA reads TGTGCCAGCAGCCCCCCGCAAATCACTGAAGCTTTCTTT.

This clonotype was detected only a few times. A clone one base away is much larger, so this may be a read error. The chain carries TRBV29-1 and TRBJ2-4; unclear D gene. This CDR3 has 11 residues. Trimming pared 7 bases from V and 7 bases from J, leaving 11 bases between. Germline CDR1 and CDR2: SQVTM and ANQGSEA. CDR3 coding DNA: TGCAGCGGTAGGGCTTTTAACATTCAGTACTTC. The encoded protein is CSGRAFNIQYF.

By proportion, this clonotype is medium-sized (0.01 to 0.1%). For the CDR3, the DNA is TGTGCCAGTAGTTACGGGGTTGGGGCCAACGTCCTGACTTTC. Translation: CASSYGVGANVLTF. The chain combines TRBV19 with TRBJ2-6; maybe TRBD2 (5 bases). The CDR3 has 14 amino acids. V dropped 5 bases and J dropped 3 bases, with 8 bases sitting between them. Germline assignment: CDR1 LNHDA and CDR2 SQIVND (reference sequence).

This clonotype is large by share. This sequence may be a read error, since a much larger clone differs from it by one base. The gene calls are TRBV9 and TRBJ2-1; possibly TRBD2 for D (6 bases). Germline lookup yields CDR1 SGDLS and CDR2 YYNGEE. The germline V and J ends were trimmed by 7 bases and 10 bases, with 12 bases remaining between them. The CDR3 has 11 residues. DNA of the CDR3: TGTGCCAGCGGGGGGAGGAAGGAGCAGTTCTTC. It encodes CASGGRKEQFF.

Sample share makes this clonotype large. J is TRBJ1-2 and V is TRBV5-4; 12 bases map to TRBD1. J gave up 7 bases and V 5 bases, and 9 bases lay outside the gene matches. This CDR3 contains 15 residues. Germline CDR1 is SGHNT and CDR2 is YYREEE (reference sequence). CDR3 sequence (DNA): TGTGCCAGCAGGAAAACGGGACAGGGGGCTTTTGGCTACACCTTC. Its protein is CASRKTGQGAFGYTF. Drawing the rest from reference TRBV5-4 and TRBJ1-2, the complete variable domain is ETGVTQSPTHLIKTRGQQVTLRCSSQSGHNTVSWYQQALGQGPQFIFQYYREEENGRGNFPPRFSGLQFPNYSSELNVNALELDDSALYLCASRKTGQGAFGYTFGSGTRLTVV.